These 3 T cell receptor beta chains originate from one sample sequenced in a study of blood T cell repertoires in COVID-19. Profiling relied on immunoSEQ multiplex PCR, and the TCRdb table lists in-frame clones only, not all of them. Of 300,000 to 350,000 clones listed, roughly 89% are singletons. What was sequenced was peripheral blood. The receptors were sampled from a young woman who had recovered from COVID-19.

The V call is TRBV3-1 (or the pseudogene TRBV3-2), the J call TRBJ2-1; no reliable D call. This CDR3 contains 15 residues. Trimming pared 1 base from V and 2 bases from J, leaving 9 bases between. Germline CDR1 LGHDT, CDR2 YNNKEL (reference sequence). The CDR3: CASSQGSSAYNEQFF. DNA of the CDR3: TGTGCCAGCAGCCAAGGGTCCAGCGCCTACAATGAGCAGTTCTTC.

The rearrangement joins TRBV6-2 or TRBV6-3 to TRBJ2-1; no firm D call. CDR3 length: 13 residues. Germline values: CDR1 MNHEY, CDR2 SVGEGT. The V end lost 0 bases, the J end lost 4 bases, and 4 bases lay between the germline ends. Here the CDR3 DNA reads TGTGCCAGCAGTTACTCGGCTTACAATGAGCAGTTCTTC. It is translated as CASSYSAYNEQFF.

This clone showed up just once. The CDR3 DNA follows: TGTGCCACCAGCAGAGATAAGGGGGCGGGCACAGATACGCAGTATTTT. It is translated as CATSRDKGAGTDTQYF. This chain links TRBV15 with TRBJ2-3; 7 nucleotides match TRBD1. This CDR3 contains 16 residues. Trimming took 0 bases from V and 1 from J; bases not matched to a gene: 4. Germline V gives CDR1 LNHNV, CDR2 YYDKDF (reference sequence).